These 27 T cell receptor beta chains were all obtained from the same sample, sequenced in a study of blood T cells in healthy people across ages. A sample-barcoded 5' primer and a J-beta primer mix were used in a second PCR of about 6 to 11 cycles. Using its own MiXCR run on the 5' RACE reads, TCRdb lists one record per CDR3 protein. The sample consists of nearly 800,000 distinct CDR3 sequences, approximately 25% of them appearing once. These data were likewise used in another study, on T cells of mothers and their children.

Sequencing was done on a sample of blood. Receptors were obtained from a boy aged 10-17 years in good health.

The sample holds a few counts of this clonotype. This chain uses TRBV28 with TRBJ2-5; 15 positions agree with TRBD2. After removal of 3 bases from V and 5 bases from J, the junction contained 10 bases not matched to a gene. The CDR3 runs 18 residues. CDR1 is MDHEN and CDR2 is SYDVKM in the germline V gene. Here the CDR3 reads CASSFLMGLAGGAETQYF. The CDR3 region has the DNA TGTGCCAGCAGTTTCCTCATGGGACTAGCGGGGGGTGCGGAGACCCAGTACTTC. Full variable domain (missing parts from reference TRBV28 and TRBJ2-5): DVKVTQSSRYLVKRTGEKVFLECVQDMDHENMFWYRQDPGLGLRLIYFSYDVKMKEKGDIPEGYSVSREKKERFSLILESASTNQTSMYLCASSFLMGLAGGAETQYFGPGTRLLVL.

This clonotype was picked up a small number of times. The chain uses TRBV29-1 and TRBJ2-2; D remains ambiguous. Germline values: CDR1 SQVTM, CDR2 ANQGSEA. V was pared by 6 bases and J by 2 bases, with 13 bases between. This CDR3 is built from 14 residues. The CDR3 sequence: CSVRHHINTGELFF. The CDR3 nucleotides are TGCAGCGTCCGACACCATATTAACACCGGGGAGCTGTTTTTT.

This sequence joins TRBV7-2 and TRBJ1-2; D perhaps matches TRBD1 (6 bases). V lost 2 bases, J lost 2 bases, and 15 bases lay in between. The CDR3 is 16 residues long. Germline V gene sequence: CDR1 SGHTA, CDR2 FQGNSA. This CDR3 is CASSLPGEVFNYGYTF. CDR3 in DNA: TGTGCCAGCAGCTTACCAGGGGAAGTCTTCAACTATGGCTACACCTTC.

This clonotype was detected a few times. This chain uses TRBV4-3 with TRBJ2-4, with 8 positions matching TRBD2. Germline V gene lookup returns CDR1 LGHNA and CDR2 YSLEER. Unmatched junction bases numbered 4, after V lost 0 bases and J lost 0 bases. The CDR3 is 17 residues long. The DNA for the CDR3 is TGCGCCAGCAGCCAAGATTTCGGGGGGGCAGCCAAAAACATTCAGTACTTC. As protein: CASSQDFGGAAKNIQYF.

CDR3 nucleotides: TGTGCCAGCAGCTCAGATGGGCGCCACCCTGTTTTTGTCAATCAGCCCCAGCATTTT. Residues: CASSSDGRHPVFVNQPQHF. The genes are TRBV7-8 and TRBJ1-5; no definite D call. The CDR3 covers 19 residues. The V end was cut by 4 bases, the J end by 3 bases, with 25 bases between. Germline-derived CDR1 and CDR2 are SGHVS and FQNEAQ.

This clonotype was recorded a few times. In DNA, the CDR3 is TGTGCCAGCAGACCTATGGACAGTAGGGTTTTTCCCCTCCACTTT. Translation: CASRPMDSRVFPLHF. The V and J genes are TRBV27 and TRBJ1-6, with D tentatively TRBD1 (6 bases). Trimming removed 6 bases at V and 13 bases at J, with 22 bases between. This CDR3 has 15 residues. Germline lookup yields CDR1 MNHEY and CDR2 SMNVEV (reference sequence).

The sample holds a few counts of this clonotype. The genes are TRBV10-3 and TRBJ1-3; possibly TRBD1 for D (5 bases). In germline, CDR1 is ENHRY, CDR2 SYGVKD. This CDR3 region has 14 residues. V dropped 3 bases and J dropped 8 bases, with 14 bases sitting between them. CDR3 coding DNA: TGTGCCATCAGTGATCCCAGGGCCGGGGACACCATATATTTT. Its translation: CAISDPRAGDTIYF.

This clonotype showed up just a few times. The rearrangement uses TRBV5-5 and TRBJ2-7; no definite D call. There are 14 residues in the CDR3. Trimming left V 0 bases short and J 3 bases short, with 10 bases between. The germline CDR1 and CDR2 sequences are SGHKS and YYEKEE (reference sequence). Here the CDR3 reads CASSLVLSDYEQYF. CDR3 in DNA: TGTGCCAGCAGCTTGGTTTTGTCAGACTACGAGCAGTACTTC.

This clonotype was detected only a few times. The rearrangement uses TRBV18 and TRBJ1-3; D gene ambiguous. Trimming stripped 3 bases from V and 1 base from J, with 10 bases between. The germline V gene encodes CDR1 KGHSH and CDR2 LQKENI. This CDR3 has 15 residues. CDR3 DNA: TGTGCCAGCTCACCTGGACTCGCTTCTGGAAACACCATATATTTT. Protein: CASSPGLASGNTIYF. The full variable domain, with the rest looked up from reference TRBV18 and TRBJ1-3, is NAGVMQNPRHLVRRRGQEARLRCSPMKGHSHVYWYRQLPEEGLKFMVYLQKENIIDESGMPKERFSAEFPKEGPSILRIQQVVRGDSAAYFCASSPGLASGNTIYFGEGSWLTVV.

This clonotype was detected only a few times. The rearrangement uses TRBV19 and TRBJ1-5; possibly TRBD1 for D (6 bases). Per the germline V gene, CDR1 is LNHDA and CDR2 is SQIVND (reference sequence). V was shortened by 10 bases and J by 4 bases, with 17 bases between the two germline ends. This CDR3 spans 14 amino acids. The CDR3 reads CATHSGTMNQPQHF. CDR3 bases: TGTGCCACCCATTCAGGGACAATGAATCAGCCCCAGCATTTT.

V gene TRBV23-1 combines with J gene TRBJ2-2; D may be TRBD2 (5 bases). TRBV23-1 is an ORF; its function is uncertain. The CDR3 is made up of 15 amino acids. The V and J ends lost 7 bases and 1 base respectively, with 13 bases between them. The CDR3 spells CASTPVGVNTGELFF. DNA for the CDR3: TGCGCCAGCACTCCGGTGGGAGTGAACACCGGGGAGCTGTTTTTT.

This chain uses TRBV7-9 with TRBJ2-3; D remains ambiguous. V lost 5 bases and J 10 bases, leaving 16 bases between the germline ends. There are 13 residues in the CDR3. Germline V gene lookup returns CDR1 SEHNR and CDR2 FQNEAQ (reference sequence). The CDR3: CASSRSSVQAQYF. For the CDR3, the DNA is TGTGCCAGCAGCCGCTCCTCGGTCCAGGCGCAGTATTTT.

The sample holds a few counts of this clonotype. V usage is TRBV7-9 and J usage is TRBJ1-1; the match to TRBD1 covers 10 bases. V lost 6 bases and J lost 1; bases outside the gene matches: 11. CDR3 length equals 17 residues. Per germline, CDR1 SEHNR and CDR2 FQNEAQ (reference sequence). For the CDR3, the DNA is TGTGCCAGCAGGCTCACCGGGACAGGGGACCCGAACACTGAAGCTTTCTTT. This gives the protein CASRLTGTGDPNTEAFF.

The chain has TRBV10-3 and TRBJ2-7, with D tentatively TRBD2 (6 bases). The CDR3 loop spans 15 amino acids. CDR1 and CDR2 from the germline V gene are ENHRY and SYGVKD. Trimming pared 2 bases from V and 4 bases from J, leaving 15 bases between. In DNA form, the CDR3 reads TGTGCCATCAGTGAGCCCGGAGGGGCGGGTTACGAGCAGTACTTC. Its translation: CAISEPGGAGYEQYF.

The CDR3 sequence is CSARADRTPGNTIYF. CDR3 coding DNA: TGCAGTGCTAGAGCAGACAGGACCCCTGGAAACACCATATATTTT. The chain uses TRBV20-1 and TRBJ1-3; tentatively, D is TRBD1 (6 bases). The CDR3 spans 15 residues. Germline CDR1 DFQATT, CDR2 SNEGSKA (reference sequence). Trimming took off 1 base at V and 2 bases at J, with 12 bases between the two ends.

This clonotype turned up a few times. The genes are TRBV30 and TRBJ1-4, with D possibly being TRBD1 (5 bases). Germline V gives CDR1 GTSNPN, CDR2 SVGIG (reference sequence). Trimming took 0 bases from V and 8 from J, leaving 13 bases between them. This CDR3 region has 14 residues. In nucleotides, the CDR3 is TGTGCCTGGAGTGTCGGGGGGAAGAGGGAAAAACTGTTTTTT. Its protein is CAWSVGGKREKLFF.

The chain combines TRBV28 with TRBJ2-7, with TRBD1 matching 10 bases. The CDR3 is 16 amino acids. Germline V lookup: CDR1 MDHEN, CDR2 SYDVKM. Trimming removed 3 bases from V and 2 bases from J; junction bases left unmatched: 7. The CDR3 region has the DNA TGTGCCAGCAGTTTCCTCGGGACAGGGGCCCCCTACGAGCAGTACTTC. It specifies CASSFLGTGAPYEQYF.

A single count supports this clonotype. The chain carries TRBV20-1 and TRBJ1-4; 8 bases align to TRBD1. This CDR3 spans 12 amino acids. V shed 0 bases, J shed 12 bases, and the junction held 3 bases outside the gene matches. Germline CDR1 and CDR2: DFQATT and SNEGSKA (reference sequence). The CDR3 sequence is CSAREGTGQLFF. CDR3 DNA sequence: TGCAGTGCTAGAGAGGGGACAGGCCAACTGTTTTTT.

This clonotype has only a few counts. The CDR3 is CASSFAGTGRSPLHF. CDR3 nucleotides: TGTGCCAGCAGCTTTGCCGGGACAGGGAGATCACCCCTCCACTTT. The chain combines TRBV7-8 with TRBJ1-6, with TRBD1 matching 9 bases. The germline V gene encodes CDR1 SGHVS and CDR2 FQNEAQ. V was clipped by 3 bases and J by 10 bases; unmatched bases: 7. CDR3 length: 15 amino acids.

The V and J genes are TRBV29-1 and TRBJ2-1, with D hard to call. Germline V gene sequence: CDR1 SQVTM, CDR2 ANQGSEA. This CDR3 has 15 residues. V lost 3 bases and J 0 bases, leaving 12 bases between the germline ends. DNA for the CDR3: TGCAGCGTTGATAGTGTAGTTAGCTCCTACAATGAGCAGTTCTTC. It codes for CSVDSVVSSYNEQFF.

The rearrangement links TRBV27 to TRBJ2-7; D call uncertain. Trimming shortened V by 1 base and J by 0 bases, and 7 bases separated the two germline ends. This CDR3 spans 14 amino acids. Germline V gives CDR1 MNHEY, CDR2 SMNVEV (reference sequence). CDR3 sequence reads: CASSLFGSSYEQYF. In DNA form, the CDR3 reads TGTGCCAGCAGTTTATTTGGTAGCTCCTACGAGCAGTACTTC.

About this clonotype: An end of the junction does not agree with germline; a read error may underlie this. The chain employs TRBV11-1 and TRBJ2-5; a possible D gene is TRBD2 (5 bases). TRBJ2-1 explains the end of the DNA better; the J call may be wrong. The length of the CDR3 is 13 residues. Germline assignment: CDR1 SGHAT and CDR2 FQDESV (reference sequence). In DNA form, the CDR3 reads TGTGCCGGCAGCTTAGGGTCCAGCGGTGAGCAGTTCTTC. It is translated as CAGSLGSSGEQFF.

Only a few counts were recorded for this clonotype. The CDR3 DNA is TGTGCCATCAGTGCCGGGGGGGCACAGTTCTTC. This gives the protein CAISAGGAQFF. The chain is built from TRBV10-3 and TRBJ2-5, with 8 bases fitting TRBD2. The J call may be incorrect, as the DNA end agrees better with TRBJ2-1. There are 11 residues in the CDR3. Germline CDR1 reads ENHRY; CDR2 reads SYGVKD.

This clonotype has only a few counts. The genes are TRBV29-1 and TRBJ2-5; D is possibly TRBD1 (6 bases). The V end lost 7 bases, the J end lost 5 bases, and 8 bases lay between the germline ends. The CDR3 spans 10 residues. Germline V gives CDR1 SQVTM, CDR2 ANQGSEA. The CDR3 sequence: CSAGVETQYF. The CDR3, as DNA: TGCAGCGCAGGGGTGGAGACCCAGTACTTC.

The chain carries TRBV7-9 and TRBJ1-4; D ambiguous. Trimming stripped 5 bases from V and 6 bases from J, with 16 bases between. This CDR3 is 15 amino acids long. Germline values: CDR1 SEHNR, CDR2 FQNEAQ (reference sequence). The DNA of the CDR3 is TGTGCCAGCAGCCAAGACAACACTCGGGATGAAAAACTGTTTTTT. Protein product: CASSQDNTRDEKLFF.

The chain is built from TRBV5-1 and TRBJ2-5, with a possible D match to TRBD1 (5 bases). Deletions cut 2 bases from V and 0 bases from J, with 20 bases between. Germline lookup yields CDR1 SGHRS and CDR2 YFSETQ. CDR3 length equals 18 residues. DNA for the CDR3: TGCGCCAGCAGCTTAGCGCAGGGTTTTGGGAAGTACCAAGAGACCCAGTACTTC. Translated: CASSLAQGFGKYQETQYF.

The chain carries TRBV4-3 and TRBJ2-2; the D gene could be TRBD1 or TRBD2 (5 bases each). V was cut by 0 bases and J by 1 base, with 15 bases left in between. There are 18 residues in the CDR3. Germline V lookup: CDR1 LGHNA, CDR2 YSLEER. The CDR3 protein is CASSQDGTGTGNTGELFF. In DNA, the CDR3 is TGCGCCAGCAGCCAAGATGGAACGGGGACCGGGAACACCGGGGAGCTGTTTTTT.